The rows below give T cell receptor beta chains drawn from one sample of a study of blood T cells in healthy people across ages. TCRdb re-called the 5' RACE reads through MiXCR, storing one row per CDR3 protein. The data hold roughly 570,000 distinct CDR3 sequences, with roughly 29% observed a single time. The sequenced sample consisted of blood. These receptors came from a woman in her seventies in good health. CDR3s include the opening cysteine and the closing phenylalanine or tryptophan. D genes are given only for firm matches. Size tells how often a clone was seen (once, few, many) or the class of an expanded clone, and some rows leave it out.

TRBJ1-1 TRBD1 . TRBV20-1 CSARDTRGTGDEAFF TGCAGTGCTAGAGATACCCGAGGGACAGGGGATGAAGCTTTCTTT
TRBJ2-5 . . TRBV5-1 CASSLEWGGHPQETQYF TGCGCCAGCAGCTTGGAGTGGGGGGGCCATCCCCAAGAGACCCAGTACTTC
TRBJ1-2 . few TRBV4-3 CVSSQRSFQGRGYTF TGCGTCAGCAGCCAAAGATCATTCCAGGGGCGCGGCTACACCTTC
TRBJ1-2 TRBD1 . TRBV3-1 CASSPLTGAGYTF TGTGCCAGCAGCCCTCTGACAGGGGCTGGCTACACCTTC
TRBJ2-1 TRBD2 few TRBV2 CASLSGGAGYEQFF TGTGCCAGTCTAAGCGGGGGGGCAGGTTATGAGCAGTTCTTC
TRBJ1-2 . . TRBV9 CASSPPDRTNYGYTF TGTGCCAGCAGCCCACCGGACAGAACTAACTATGGCTACACCTTC
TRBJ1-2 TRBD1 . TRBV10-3 CAISEFPGTGGIF TGTGCCATCAGTGAGTTCCCCGGGACAGGGGGTATCTTC
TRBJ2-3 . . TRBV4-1 CASSQDRWGGPTDTQYF TGCGCCAGCAGCCAAGATCGGTGGGGGGGCCCCACAGATACGCAGTATTTT
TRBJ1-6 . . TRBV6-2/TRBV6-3 CASSYLSTGGPLHF TGTGCCAGCAGTTATTTGTCAACGGGCGGCCCCCTCCACTTT
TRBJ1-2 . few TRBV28 CASSLADPYGYTF TGTGCCAGCAGTCTGGCCGATCCTTATGGCTACACCTTC
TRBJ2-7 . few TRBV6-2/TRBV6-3 CASSYGAAEGEQYF TGTGCCAGCAGTTACGGAGCGGCAGAAGGCGAGCAGTACTTC
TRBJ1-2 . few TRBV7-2 CASTSARGGLHGYTF TGTGCCAGCACCTCAGCGAGAGGGGGGTTACATGGCTACACCTTC
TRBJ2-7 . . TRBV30 CAWSGDFYEQYF TGTGCCTGGAGTGGGGATTTCTACGAGCAGTACTTC
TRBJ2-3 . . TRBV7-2 CASSLLHGLSTDTQYF TGTGCCAGCAGCCTCTTACACGGCCTCAGCACAGATACGCAGTATTTT
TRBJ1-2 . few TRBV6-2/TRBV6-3 CASHPLRRDHYGYTF TGTGCCAGCCACCCCCTGCGACGGGACCACTATGGCTACACCTTC
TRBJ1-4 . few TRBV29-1 CSVEQLTNEKLFF TGCAGCGTTGAGCAGTTAACTAATGAAAAACTGTTTTTT